These 13 T cell receptor beta chains were all obtained from the same sample, sequenced in a study of blood T cells in healthy people across ages. A second PCR, run for roughly 6 to 11 cycles, used a sample-barcoded 5' primer plus a J-beta primer mix. TCRdb re-derived calls from the 5' RACE reads in MiXCR, one entry per CDR3 protein. The data hold about 640,000 distinct CDR3 sequences, with approximately 30% observed a single time. Input material: blood. The receptors here all came from an elderly woman in good health.

The chain is built from TRBV20-1 and TRBJ2-7; 7 bases line up with TRBD1. This CDR3 contains 12 residues. Trimming at V came to 6 bases and at J to 8 bases, leaving 10 bases not matched to a gene. Germline CDR1 and CDR2: DFQATT and SNEGSKA (reference sequence). The CDR3 nucleotides read TGCAGTGCCACCGGGACAGCTGATAAGCAGTACTTC. Its protein is CSATGTADKQYF.

The CDR3 here is CSARPAGGLLVTDTQYF. CDR3 nucleotides: TGCAGTGCTAGACCAGCGGGGGGGCTTCTTGTCACAGATACGCAGTATTTT. V and J are TRBV20-1 and TRBJ2-3, with TRBD2 identical over 10 bases. The CDR3 spans 17 residues. Looked up from germline, CDR1 is DFQATT and CDR2 is SNEGSKA (reference sequence). The J segment lost 2 bases and the V segment lost 2 bases, leaving 10 bases of the junction unmatched.

This clonotype was counted many times. The chain links TRBV5-1 to TRBJ2-7; TRBD1 is a possible D gene (6 bases). CDR3 length: 14 amino acids. V was cut by 0 bases and J by 2 bases, with 9 bases left in between. The germline CDR1 and CDR2 sequences are SGHRS and YFSETQ. The CDR3 region is CASSLGQEPYEQYF. CDR3 coding DNA: TGCGCCAGCAGCTTGGGACAGGAACCCTACGAGCAGTACTTC.

This clonotype showed up just a few times. In nucleotides, the CDR3 is TGTGCCAGCAGCTTGGCTCCGGGACGATCGAGCGGGGAGCAGTACTTC. Protein: CASSLAPGRSSGEQYF. The chain has TRBV7-2 and TRBJ2-7, with TRBD2 as a possible D gene (6 bases). Germline V gene data show CDR1 as SGHTA and CDR2 as FQGNSA. Trimming left V 3 bases short and J 7 bases short, with 22 bases between. The CDR3 runs 16 residues.

J is TRBJ2-2 and V is TRBV5-1, with 7 bases identical to TRBD1. V shed 3 bases, J shed 5 bases, and the junction held 7 bases outside the gene matches. CDR3 length: 15 residues. The germline V gene encodes CDR1 SGHRS and CDR2 YFSETQ. CDR3 in DNA: TGCGCCAGCAGCTGGACACAGGGGAATACCGGGGAGCTGTTTTTT. It translates to CASSWTQGNTGELFF.

This clonotype was observed many times. CDR3 DNA sequence: TGTGCCAGCAGCTTACTCGGGGGCTCCTACAATGAGCAGTTCTTC. Amino acids: CASSLLGGSYNEQFF. This rearrangement joins TRBV7-9 to TRBJ2-1; possibly TRBD2 for D (6 bases). Germline values: CDR1 SEHNR, CDR2 FQNEAQ (reference sequence). The CDR3 consists of 15 residues. V lost 2 bases to trimming and J lost 0 bases, with 8 bases between them.

This clonotype was recorded at least ten times. This chain joins TRBV5-1 and TRBJ2-6; 9 nucleotides match TRBD1. Trimming took 4 bases from V and 0 from J; bases not matched to a gene: 8. Germline V gene sequence: CDR1 SGHRS, CDR2 YFSETQ. There are 18 residues in the CDR3. The CDR3 protein is CASSPTGGLDSGANVLTF. CDR3 coding DNA: TGCGCCAGCAGCCCCACAGGGGGCCTCGACTCTGGGGCCAACGTCCTGACTTTC. Filled out from reference TRBV5-1 and TRBJ2-6, the complete variable domain reads KAGVTQTPRYLIKTRGQQVTLSCSPISGHRSVSWYQQTPGQGLQFLFEYFSETQRNKGNFPGRFSGRQFSNSRSEMNVSTLELGDSALYLCASSPTGGLDSGANVLTFGAGSRLTVL.

The V call is TRBV7-8, the J call TRBJ2-3; a possible D gene is TRBD2 (6 bases). The CDR3 loop spans 15 amino acids. Looked up from germline, CDR1 is SGHVS and CDR2 is FQNEAQ. The V end lost 3 bases, the J end lost 2 bases, and 12 bases lay between the germline ends. In DNA form, the CDR3 reads TGTGCCAGCAGCTTCGGCGGGGTCTTCACAGATACGCAGTATTTT. As protein: CASSFGGVFTDTQYF.

J is TRBJ2-5 and V is TRBV6-4; 7 bases are a match to TRBD1. This CDR3 spans 13 amino acids. Germline V lookup: CDR1 MRHNA, CDR2 SNTAGT. The V and J ends lost 6 bases and 5 bases, in that order; junction bases with no gene match: 6. Here the CDR3 DNA reads TGTGCCAGCAGGGGACAGTTGGGGGAGACCCAGTACTTC. It translates to CASRGQLGETQYF.

This clonotype was observed at least ten times. The rearrangement uses TRBV29-1 and TRBJ1-2; D uncertain. The CDR3 totals 13 residues. Germline loops: CDR1 SQVTM, CDR2 ANQGSEA. The V gene lost 5 bases and the J gene lost 2 bases, with 12 bases spanning the gap. The CDR3 DNA reads as TGCAGCGTTAGTAGGGTCCCAAACTATGGCTACACCTTC. Translation gives CSVSRVPNYGYTF.

This clonotype was counted many times. The chain couples TRBV4-1 to TRBJ2-7, with TRBD2 as a possible D gene (6 bases). Germline V gives CDR1 MGHRA, CDR2 YSYEKL. With 3 bases removed from V and 0 bases from J, the gap between germline ends came to 18 bases. CDR3 length: 17 residues. In nucleotides, the CDR3 is TGCGCCAGCAGCCAGATCGTTATGACCGGGGGCTCCTACGAGCAGTACTTC. Amino acid sequence: CASSQIVMTGGSYEQYF.

Regarding this clonotype: This could be a read error, since a much larger clone is one nucleotide away. The gene calls are TRBV24-1 and TRBJ1-2; D is possibly TRBD1 (6 bases). The CDR3 sequence is 14 residues long. The V end lost 7 bases, the J end lost 4 bases, and 15 bases lay between the germline ends. Germline CDR1 and CDR2: KGHDR and SFDVKD. CDR3 loop: CATRDLQGSYGYTF. CDR3 nucleotide sequence: TGTGCCACCAGGGATCTACAGGGTAGCTATGGCTACACCTTC.

This clonotype has ten or more counts. Possible read error: a much larger clone is one base away. The CDR3 reads CASSLGASGGIGYNEQYF. DNA of the CDR3: TGTGCCAGCAGCTTGGGGGCTAGCGGGGGGATTGGGTACAATGAGCAGTACTTC. The rearrangement joins TRBV5-6 to TRBJ2-5, with 11 bases aligning to TRBD2. This CDR3 is built from 18 residues. CDR1 is SGHDT, CDR2 YYEEEE, per germline. With V trimmed by 0 bases and J by 11 bases, 18 bases remained unmatched.